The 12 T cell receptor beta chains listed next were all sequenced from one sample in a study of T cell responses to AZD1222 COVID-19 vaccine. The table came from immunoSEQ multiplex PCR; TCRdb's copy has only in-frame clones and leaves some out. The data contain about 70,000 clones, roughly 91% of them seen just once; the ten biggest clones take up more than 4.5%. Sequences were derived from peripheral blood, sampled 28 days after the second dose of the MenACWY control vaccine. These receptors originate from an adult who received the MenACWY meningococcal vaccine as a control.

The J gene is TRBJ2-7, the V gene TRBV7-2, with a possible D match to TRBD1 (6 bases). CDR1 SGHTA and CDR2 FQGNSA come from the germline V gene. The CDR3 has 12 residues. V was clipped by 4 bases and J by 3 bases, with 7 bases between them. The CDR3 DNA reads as TGTGCCAGCAGCTGGGACAACTACGAGCAGTACTTC. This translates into CASSWDNYEQYF.

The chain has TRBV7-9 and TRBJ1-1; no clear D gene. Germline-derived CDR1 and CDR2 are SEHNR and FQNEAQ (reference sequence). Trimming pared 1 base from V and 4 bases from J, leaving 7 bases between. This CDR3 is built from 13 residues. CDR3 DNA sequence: TGTGCCAGCAGCTTAGAAGGGATCACTGAAGCTTTCTTT. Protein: CASSLEGITEAFF.

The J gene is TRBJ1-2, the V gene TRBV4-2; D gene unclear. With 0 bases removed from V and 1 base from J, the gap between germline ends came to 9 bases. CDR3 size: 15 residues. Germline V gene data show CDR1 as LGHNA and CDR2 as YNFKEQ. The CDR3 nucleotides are TGTGCCAGCAGCCAAGAACAGTATGGTAACTATGGCTACACCTTC. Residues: CASSQEQYGNYGYTF.

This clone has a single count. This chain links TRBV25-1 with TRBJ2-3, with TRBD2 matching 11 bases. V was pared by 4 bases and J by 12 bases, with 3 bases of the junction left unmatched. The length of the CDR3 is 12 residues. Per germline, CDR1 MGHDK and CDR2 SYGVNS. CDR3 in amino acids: CASSVLAGGQYF. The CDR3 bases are TGTGCCAGCAGTGTCCTAGCGGGGGGACAGTATTTT.

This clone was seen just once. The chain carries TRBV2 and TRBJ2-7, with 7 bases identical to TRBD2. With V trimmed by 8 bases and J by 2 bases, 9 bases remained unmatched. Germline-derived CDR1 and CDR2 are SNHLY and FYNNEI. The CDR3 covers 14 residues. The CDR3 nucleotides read TGTGCCAGCTCCCTGGCTAGCGGAGCCTACGAGCAGTACTTC. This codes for CASSLASGAYEQYF.

The CDR3 DNA follows: TGTGCCAGCAGCCACAGGCAAGCCAATCAGCCCCAGCATTTT. Translation: CASSHRQANQPQHF. The chain couples TRBV5-5 to TRBJ1-5; a possible D gene is TRBD1 (5 bases). Trimming shortened V by 4 bases and J by 3 bases, and 11 bases separated the two germline ends. The CDR3 contains 14 residues. Germline V CDR1 and CDR2: SGHKS, YYEKEE (reference sequence).

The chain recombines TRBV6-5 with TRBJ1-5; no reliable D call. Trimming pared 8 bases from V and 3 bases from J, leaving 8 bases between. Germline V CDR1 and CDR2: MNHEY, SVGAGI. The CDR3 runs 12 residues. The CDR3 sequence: CASGWNNQPQHF. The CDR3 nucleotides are TGTGCCAGCGGCTGGAACAATCAGCCCCAGCATTTT.

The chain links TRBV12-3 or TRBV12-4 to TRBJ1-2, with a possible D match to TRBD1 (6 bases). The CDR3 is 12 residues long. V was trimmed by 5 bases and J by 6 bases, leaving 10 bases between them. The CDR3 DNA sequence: TGTGCCAGCAGTCCCGAGGGGGATGGCTACACCTTC. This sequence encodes CASSPEGDGYTF.

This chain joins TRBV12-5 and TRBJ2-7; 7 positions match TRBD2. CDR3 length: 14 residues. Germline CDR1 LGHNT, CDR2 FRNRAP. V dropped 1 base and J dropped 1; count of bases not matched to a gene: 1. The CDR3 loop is CASGLGEGSYEQYF. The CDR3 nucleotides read TGTGCTAGTGGTTTGGGGGAGGGTTCCTACGAGCAGTACTTC.

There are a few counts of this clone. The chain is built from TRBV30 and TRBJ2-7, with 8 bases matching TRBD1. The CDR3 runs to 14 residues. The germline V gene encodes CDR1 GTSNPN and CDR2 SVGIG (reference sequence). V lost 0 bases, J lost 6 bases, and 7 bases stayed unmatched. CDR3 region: CAWSVLDRVAEQYF. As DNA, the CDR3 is TGTGCCTGGAGTGTACTGGACAGGGTGGCCGAGCAGTACTTC. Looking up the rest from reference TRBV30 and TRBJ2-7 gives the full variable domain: SQTIHQWPATLVQPVGSPLSLECTVEGTSNPNLYWYRQAAGRGLQLLFYSVGIGQISSEVPQNLSASRPQDRQFILSSKKLLLSDSGFYLCAWSVLDRVAEQYFGPGTRLTVT.

The CDR3 DNA is TGCGCCAGCGCCGGGACAGGGGCCGGGGAGCTGTTTTTT. Translating it yields CASAGTGAGELFF. The chain is built from TRBV10-2 and TRBJ2-2, with TRBD1 matching 10 bases. The junction had 3 bases not matched to a gene; V was cut back by 8 bases and J by 6 bases. The CDR3 is made up of 13 amino acids. CDR1 WSHSY and CDR2 SAAADI come from the germline V gene.

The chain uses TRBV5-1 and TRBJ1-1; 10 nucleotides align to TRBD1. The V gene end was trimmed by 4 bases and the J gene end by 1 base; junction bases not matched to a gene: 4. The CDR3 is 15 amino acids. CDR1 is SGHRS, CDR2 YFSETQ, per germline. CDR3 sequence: CASSRDRGENTEAFF. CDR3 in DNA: TGCGCCAGCAGCAGGGACAGGGGCGAGAACACTGAAGCTTTCTTT.